This T cell receptor beta chain was observed in a study of shared clonotypes between healthy human individuals. Original analysis: For the immunoSEQ data, sequences were junction-only without quality scores, so filtering differed. Here immunoSEQ multiplex PCR was the method, and the copy in TCRdb shows in-frame clones only, minus some. V, J and clone size derive from that table, while D and trimming were established from the DNA sequence. Here the sample spans 2 million to 3 million clones, 80% to 95% being singletons. The donors were adults (healthy and HIV-negative) with no recent acute infections or vaccinations. CD4+ cells underwent separation, giving CD45RA+ naive and CD45RA-negative memory subsets. In germline, CDR1 is MDHEN, CDR2 SYDVKM. The CDR3 loop spans 19 amino acids. The V and J ends lost 5 bases and 1 base, in that order; junction bases with no gene match: 13.

The receptor was isolated from a man between 18 and 29 years old in good health. Some clones in this sample may be carry-over from other donors' samples. The chain combines TRBV28 with TRBJ1-5, with TRBD1 matching over 11 bases. The sequenced sample was naive CD4+ T cells from PBMCs. Subset: CD45RA+ positively selected. The CDR3 loop reads CASSPPGQGVFTSNQPQHF. The CDR3 bases are TGTGCCAGCAGTCCTCCGGGACAGGGGGTCTTCACGAGCAATCAGCCCCAGCATTTT.